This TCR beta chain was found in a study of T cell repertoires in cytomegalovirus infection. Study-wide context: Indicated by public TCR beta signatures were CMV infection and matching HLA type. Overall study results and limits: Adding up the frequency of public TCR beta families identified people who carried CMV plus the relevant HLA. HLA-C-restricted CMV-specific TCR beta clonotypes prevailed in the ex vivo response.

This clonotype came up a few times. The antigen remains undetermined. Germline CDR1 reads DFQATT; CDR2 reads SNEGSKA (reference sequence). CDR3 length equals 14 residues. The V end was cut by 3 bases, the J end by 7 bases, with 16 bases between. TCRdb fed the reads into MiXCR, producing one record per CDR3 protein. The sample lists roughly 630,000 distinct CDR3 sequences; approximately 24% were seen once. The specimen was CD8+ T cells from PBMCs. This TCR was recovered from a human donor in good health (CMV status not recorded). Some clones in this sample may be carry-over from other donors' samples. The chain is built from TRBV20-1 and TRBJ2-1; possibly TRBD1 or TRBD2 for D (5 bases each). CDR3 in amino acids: CSASGDGISNEQFF. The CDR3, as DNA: TGCAGTGCTAGTGGGGACGGGATTTCGAATGAGCAGTTCTTC.